This TCR beta chain was found in a study of T cells after yellow fever vaccination. Overall study results and limits: Abundant clonotypes from the bulk population could have been carried over as contaminants into FACS-sorted repertoires.

This clonotype was detected a few times. Its specificity is unknown. Looked up from germline, CDR1 is SQVTM and CDR2 is ANQGSEA. The CDR3 runs to 12 residues. V was trimmed by 6 bases and J by 1 base, leaving 9 bases between them. 5'RACE template switching generated TCR cDNA, adding a universal primer site and UMIs. TCRdb reprocessed the 5' RACE reads via MiXCR and lists one record per CDR3 protein. The data hold hundreds of thousands of distinct CDR3 sequences, with approximately 3.9% observed a single time. Sample: PBMCs, taken on the day of the yellow fever booster vaccination. The source is a man aged 18 to 30 who received the YFV17D yellow fever vaccine. The rearrangement links TRBV29-1 to TRBJ1-1, with D hard to call. Here the CDR3 DNA reads TGCAGCGTCGTCGAGAAGAACACTGAAGCTTTCTTT. It yields the protein CSVVEKNTEAFF.